This T cell receptor beta chain was captured by sequencing in a study of blood T cell repertoires in COVID-19. Trimming at V came to 1 base and at J to 10 bases, leaving 2 bases not matched to a gene. Germline V gives CDR1 SGHDN, CDR2 FVKESK. The CDR3 totals 15 residues. Generated by immunoSEQ multiplex PCR, the TCRdb table keeps only in-frame clones and is missing some. The data hold approximately 360,000 clones, with about 89% observed a single time. What was sequenced was peripheral blood. The chain carries TRBV14 and TRBJ1-6, with TRBD1 matching 12 bases. The receptor was isolated from a man aged 35-49 years with acute or convalescent COVID-19. CDR3 DNA: TGTGCCAGCAGCCAAGGGGACAGGGGGCTCTCACCCCTCCACTTT. Protein product: CASSQGDRGLSPLHF.